These 21 T cell receptor beta chains were all obtained from the same sample, sequenced in a study of T cell responses to AZD1222 COVID-19 vaccine. Clones were sequenced by immunoSEQ multiplex PCR, and TCRdb holds only the in-frame ones, with some missing. The sample contains approximately 150,000 clones, around 91% of which appear only once. Specimen: peripheral blood, collected 28 days after the second AZD1222 dose. The receptors stem from an adult who received the AZD1222 COVID-19 vaccine.

The CDR3 loop is CASSLGPGQGAPRGEKLFF. The CDR3 nucleotides read TGTGCCAGCAGCTTAGGACCTGGACAGGGGGCGCCCAGAGGGGAAAAACTGTTTTTT. This chain uses TRBV7-9 with TRBJ1-4; 11 bases are shared with TRBD1. The germline CDR1 and CDR2 sequences are SEHNR and FQNEAQ (reference sequence). The CDR3 is made up of 19 amino acids. V lost 1 base to trimming and J lost 8 bases; unmatched junction nucleotides: 15.

This chain links TRBV7-9 with TRBJ1-2; 11 bases align to TRBD1. Per the germline V gene, CDR1 is SEHNR and CDR2 is FQNEAQ (reference sequence). CDR3 size: 16 residues. Trimming took 5 bases from V and 3 from J; bases not matched to a gene: 8. CDR3: CASSAHQGQGDYGYTF. The CDR3 DNA reads TGTGCCAGCAGCGCACATCAGGGACAGGGGGACTATGGCTACACCTTC.

In the case of this clone: The same CDR3 can be traced to other DNA sequences in this sample. This chain joins TRBV11-3 and TRBJ2-2, with 15 bases lining up with TRBD2. Germline V gives CDR1 SGHNT, CDR2 YENEEA. The CDR3 has 16 residues. Trimming took 3 bases from V and 7 from J; bases not matched to a gene: 3. This chain's CDR3 is CASSFGLAGGSGELFF. CDR3 DNA sequence: TGTGCCAGCAGCTTCGGACTAGCGGGGGGGAGCGGGGAGCTGTTTTTT. Together with reference TRBV11-3 and TRBJ2-2, the CDR3 gives the full variable domain: EAGVVQSPRYKIIEKKQPVAFWCNPISGHNTLYWYLQNLGQGPELLIRYENEEAVDDSQLPKDRFSAERLKGVDSTLKIQPAELGDSAVYLCASSFGLAGGSGELFFGEGSRLTVL.

The V gene is TRBV7-9, the J gene TRBJ1-6; D remains unclear. This CDR3 contains 14 residues. The V and J ends lost 5 bases and 10 bases respectively, with 15 bases between them. CDR1 is SEHNR and CDR2 is FQNEAQ in the germline V gene (reference sequence). The CDR3 DNA reads TGTGCCAGCAGCCATAACGGGGAGGAATCACCCCTCCACTTT. Its protein is CASSHNGEESPLHF.

The chain recombines TRBV5-1 with TRBJ2-7, with 8 bases matching TRBD1. Germline values: CDR1 SGHRS, CDR2 YFSETQ. The CDR3 spans 15 residues. The V segment lost 1 base and the J segment 7 bases; nucleotides outside the gene matches: 10. CDR3 in amino acids: CASSLNPRGLGEQYF. CDR3 coding DNA: TGCGCCAGCAGCTTGAACCCCAGGGGGCTGGGAGAGCAGTACTTC.

This chain connects TRBV7-3 to TRBJ2-3; 8 nucleotides match TRBD2. Germline lookup yields CDR1 SGHTA and CDR2 FQGTGA. The CDR3 runs 18 residues. The V and J ends lost 4 bases and 0 bases, in that order; junction bases with no gene match: 12. In nucleotides, the CDR3 is TGTGCCAGCAGCTCTGCTAGCCCGTCTAGCGGGAGCACAGATACGCAGTATTTT. This sequence encodes CASSSASPSSGSTDTQYF.

The chain is built from TRBV6-2 or TRBV6-3 and TRBJ2-6, with 7 positions matching TRBD1. V lost 5 bases and J lost 4; bases outside the gene matches: 5. The CDR3 is 15 amino acids. Germline V gene lookup returns CDR1 MNHEY and CDR2 SVGEGT. The CDR3 is CASSTTGRGANVLTF. DNA of the CDR3: TGTGCCAGCAGTACGACAGGGCGCGGGGCCAACGTCCTGACTTTC.

This CDR3 reads CASSEAGRRWGEQFF. The CDR3 region has the DNA TGTGCCAGCAGTGAAGCTGGTCGGCGGTGGGGTGAGCAGTTCTTC. The rearrangement uses TRBV2 and TRBJ2-1; D not certain. CDR1 and CDR2 (germline): SNHLY, FYNNEI. The CDR3 contains 15 residues. Trimming took off 0 bases at V and 9 bases at J, with 15 bases between the two ends.

The chain combines TRBV18 with TRBJ2-5; D not resolved. The germline V gene encodes CDR1 KGHSH and CDR2 LQKENI. With 2 bases removed from V and 2 bases from J, the gap between germline ends came to 12 bases. The CDR3 sequence is 15 residues long. CDR3 bases: TGTGCCAGCTCACCAGGGCAGGCTACTCAAGAGACCCAGTACTTC. This translates into CASSPGQATQETQYF.

The CDR3 DNA reads TGTGCCAGCAGCCCCAGAGGGAGAAATCAGCCCCAGCATTTT. Amino acid sequence: CASSPRGRNQPQHF. The rearrangement links TRBV3-1 (or the pseudogene TRBV3-2) to TRBJ1-5; D is unresolved. Trimming took off 4 bases at V and 4 bases at J, with 11 bases between the two ends. In germline, CDR1 is LGHDT, CDR2 YNNKEL (reference sequence). This CDR3 has 14 amino acids.

As to this clone: One end of the junction varies from germline; a read error may be responsible. This sequence joins TRBV9 and TRBJ2-3; D is unclear. Germline CDR1 reads SGDLS; CDR2 reads YYNGEE. CDR3 length: 12 amino acids. The CDR3 region is CASSVSKDTQYF. The CDR3 DNA reads TGTGCCAGCAGCGTGAGCAAAGATACGCAGTATTTT.

Points on this clone: A junction end diverges from the germline sequence, so it may reflect a read error. The chain joins TRBV5-1 to TRBJ1-1; D may be TRBD1 (6 bases). This CDR3 has 14 residues. The germline V gene has CDR1 SGHRS and CDR2 YFSETQ. The CDR3 sequence is CASTLGAENTEAFF. The CDR3 DNA sequence: TGCGCCAGCACCTTGGGGGCAGAGAACACTGAAGCTTTCTTT.

The chain combines TRBV30 with TRBJ2-7, with 9 bases identical to TRBD2. The germline CDR1 and CDR2 sequences are GTSNPN and SVGIG (reference sequence). The CDR3 loop spans 14 amino acids. V was clipped by 4 bases and J by 3 bases; unmatched bases: 7. The CDR3 reads CAWKPPSGNYEQYF. The CDR3 DNA follows: TGTGCCTGGAAGCCCCCTAGCGGGAACTACGAGCAGTACTTC.

This chain uses TRBV28 with TRBJ2-3; TRBD1 might be the D (5 bases). The germline V gene encodes CDR1 MDHEN and CDR2 SYDVKM. The length of the CDR3 is 15 residues. V lost 6 bases and J 4 bases, leaving 17 bases between the germline ends. This CDR3 is CASSLPAGLADTQYF. For the CDR3, the DNA is TGTGCCAGCAGCCTCCCTGCAGGGCTCGCAGATACGCAGTATTTT.

The J gene is TRBJ1-2, the V gene TRBV18; D gene unclear. Per germline, CDR1 KGHSH and CDR2 LQKENI. The CDR3 is made up of 13 amino acids. The V end was cut by 2 bases, the J end by 6 bases, with 10 bases between. The chain's CDR3 is CASSPTSEDGYTF. The CDR3 DNA reads as TGTGCCAGCTCACCAACCAGTGAAGATGGCTACACCTTC.

The chain couples TRBV29-1 to TRBJ1-2; possible D gene TRBD1, 6 bases. The V gene lost 6 bases and the J gene lost 3 bases, with 11 bases spanning the gap. From germline, CDR1 is SQVTM and CDR2 ANQGSEA. The CDR3 contains 12 residues. CDR3 sequence: CSVATGHYGYTF. CDR3 nucleotides: TGCAGCGTCGCTACAGGGCACTATGGCTACACCTTC.

The chain joins TRBV18 to TRBJ2-5; D is unclear. Looked up from germline, CDR1 is KGHSH and CDR2 is LQKENI. The CDR3 extends over 11 amino acids. Deletions cut 5 bases from V and 0 bases from J, with 1 base between. Here the CDR3 reads CASSDQETQYF. The CDR3 nucleotides read TGTGCCAGCTCAGACCAAGAGACCCAGTACTTC. Complete variable domain (other parts from reference TRBV18 and TRBJ2-5): NAGVMQNPRHLVRRRGQEARLRCSPMKGHSHVYWYRQLPEEGLKFMVYLQKENIIDESGMPKERFSAEFPKEGPSILRIQQVVRGDSAAYFCASSDQETQYFGPGTRLLVL.

The V call is TRBV10-3, the J call TRBJ2-3, with D tentatively TRBD2 (5 bases). Deletions cut 7 bases from V and 0 bases from J, with 14 bases between. The germline CDR1 and CDR2 sequences are ENHRY and SYGVKD. The length of the CDR3 is 15 residues. CDR3 nucleotide sequence: TGTGCCATCAAGTACGAGGGCGATAGCACAGATACGCAGTATTTT. This gives the protein CAIKYEGDSTDTQYF.

The chain's CDR3 is CASRKSGTEAFF. DNA of the CDR3: TGTGCCAGCCGTAAATCCGGCACTGAAGCTTTCTTT. The chain has TRBV5-6 and TRBJ1-1, with D unresolved. Trimming took 7 bases from V and 4 from J, leaving 11 bases between them. Germline V gene lookup returns CDR1 SGHDT and CDR2 YYEEEE. The CDR3 runs to 12 residues.

This clone was observed a few times. V is TRBV7-2 and J is TRBJ2-2; no definite D call. CDR1 is SGHTA, CDR2 FQGNSA, per germline. The CDR3 has 14 residues. Trimming shortened V by 2 bases and J by 2 bases, and 6 bases separated the two germline ends. As DNA, the CDR3 is TGTGCCAGCAGCTTACAGGCCAACACCGGGGAGCTGTTTTTT. Protein product: CASSLQANTGELFF.

This clone was detected once. The chain is built from TRBV5-1 and TRBJ2-3, with 8 bases lining up with TRBD2. Germline assignment: CDR1 SGHRS and CDR2 YFSETQ. After removal of 5 bases from V and 3 bases from J, the junction contained 8 bases not matched to a gene. There are 15 residues in the CDR3. CDR3 residues: CASSQTSVITDTQYF. The CDR3 coding sequence is TGCGCCAGCAGTCAGACTAGCGTAATTACAGATACGCAGTATTTT.